Each of the 5 T cell receptor beta chains below was sequenced from the same sample in a study of OX40 agonist ivuxolimab in advanced cancers. The table came from immunoSEQ multiplex PCR; TCRdb's copy has only in-frame clones and leaves some out. The data hold around 64,000 clones, with 80% to 85% observed a single time. The sequencing here drew on CD4+ or CD8+ T cells sorted from blood, taken in a trial of the OX40 agonist ivuxolimab. The receptors here all came from an adult with an advanced solid tumor such as melanoma, head and neck, liver or kidney cancer.

The chain combines TRBV5-4 with TRBJ2-3; D perhaps matches TRBD2 (6 bases). Trimming shortened V by 4 bases and J by 4 bases, and 13 bases separated the two germline ends. Germline CDR1 reads SGHNT; CDR2 reads YYREEE (reference sequence). This CDR3 region has 14 residues. CDR3 protein: CASSPQLASDTQYF. The CDR3 DNA follows: TGTGCCAGCAGCCCCCAACTAGCCTCAGATACGCAGTATTTT.

With regard to this clone: At one end, the junction sequence differs from germline, possibly due to a read error. The chain joins TRBV11-2 to TRBJ2-5; a possible D gene is TRBD1 (6 bases). Germline-derived CDR1 and CDR2 are SGHAT and FQNNGV. The CDR3 sequence is 15 residues long. The CDR3 DNA reads TGTGCCAGCAGCTCCTCGGGACACCCTGATCCCTCCCGACACTTC. It specifies CASSSSGHPDPSRHF.

The chain carries TRBV9 and TRBJ2-1; TRBD1 or TRBD2 may be the D gene (5 bases each). The ends were cut back, 4 bases at V and 0 bases at J, with 11 bases in the middle. CDR1 is SGDLS, CDR2 YYNGEE, per germline. The CDR3 runs 15 residues. CDR3 DNA sequence: TGTGCCAGCAGCCCTCGGGACCCCTCCTACAATGAGCAGTTCTTC. Amino acids: CASSPRDPSYNEQFF.

A single count supports this clone. This chain links TRBV10-2 with TRBJ2-5; 7 nucleotides agree with TRBD2. Germline V lookup: CDR1 WSHSY, CDR2 SAAADI. The ends lost 7 bases at V and 1 base at J; junction bases unmatched: 6. The CDR3 has 14 residues. The CDR3 loop reads CASTAGGGQETQYF. In DNA form, the CDR3 reads TGCGCCAGCACCGCGGGCGGGGGCCAAGAGACCCAGTACTTC.

This chain uses TRBV7-8 with TRBJ1-6, with D maybe TRBD1 (5 bases). Germline CDR1 SGHVS, CDR2 FQNEAQ. V was pared by 5 bases and J by 7 bases, with 24 bases between. The CDR3 length is 18 residues. The CDR3 spells CASSPLPSGPAWNSPLHF. The CDR3 nucleotides are TGTGCCAGCAGCCCTCTGCCTTCAGGGCCAGCGTGGAATTCACCCCTCCACTTT.